These 29 T cell receptor beta chains were sequenced from one sample in a study of blood T cell repertoires in COVID-19. TCRdb's table, derived via immunoSEQ multiplex PCR, lists solely in-frame clones and lacks some. This table holds approximately 150,000 clones, roughly 88% found once. The sequencing input was peripheral blood. Receptors originate from a man aged 65-85 years with acute or convalescent COVID-19.

This rearrangement joins TRBV6-6 to TRBJ2-7; 8 bases map to TRBD1. V dropped 8 bases and J dropped 4; count of bases not matched to a gene: 16. CDR3 length: 16 amino acids. The V gene's germline CDR1 is MNHNY and CDR2 SVGAGI (reference sequence). As DNA, the CDR3 is TGTGCCAGCCGGACAGGGAAGAGGCCAGGGGGGTACGAGCAGTACTTC. It encodes CASRTGKRPGGYEQYF.

The chain recombines TRBV20-1 with TRBJ1-4; D unclear. V was cut by 3 bases and J by 3 bases, with 8 bases left in between. The CDR3 covers 13 residues. Germline lookup yields CDR1 DFQATT and CDR2 SNEGSKA (reference sequence). The CDR3, as DNA: TGCAGTGCTAGTCTGGGCCCTAATGAAAAACTGTTTTTT. Protein product: CSASLGPNEKLFF.

The gene calls are TRBV7-8 and TRBJ2-1; 9 nucleotides agree with TRBD2. The germline gives CDR1 SGHVS, CDR2 FQNEAQ. This CDR3 comprises 16 residues. J gave up 4 bases and V 0 bases, and 4 bases lay outside the gene matches. CDR3 DNA sequence: TGTGCCAGCAGCTTAGCGACTAGCGGCCGATACAATGAGCAGTTCTTC. Protein: CASSLATSGRYNEQFF.

The V gene is TRBV28, the J gene TRBJ1-4, with TRBD1 as a possible D gene (5 bases). The germline CDR1 and CDR2 sequences are MDHEN and SYDVKM. V was pared by 3 bases and J by 3 bases, with 8 bases between. There are 14 residues in the CDR3. The CDR3: CASSLGQSNEKLFF. The DNA for the CDR3 is TGTGCCAGCAGTTTGGGGCAGTCTAATGAAAAACTGTTTTTT.

The CDR3 region has the DNA TGTGCCAGCTCACCACCGTTTTACAGGAATGGCTACACCTTC. Amino acids: CASSPPFYRNGYTF. The gene calls are TRBV18 and TRBJ1-2, with D maybe TRBD1 (5 bases). Germline CDR1 KGHSH, CDR2 LQKENI. Trimming cost V 0 bases and J 6 bases, with 11 bases left between them. The CDR3 is 14 amino acids. The full variable domain, its missing parts supplied by reference TRBV18 and TRBJ1-2, is NAGVMQNPRHLVRRRGQEARLRCSPMKGHSHVYWYRQLPEEGLKFMVYLQKENIIDESGMPKERFSAEFPKEGPSILRIQQVVRGDSAAYFCASSPPFYRNGYTFGSGTRLTVV.

The chain is built from TRBV7-9 and TRBJ1-2; the D gene is possibly TRBD1 (6 bases). This CDR3 has 14 residues. Germline-derived CDR1 and CDR2 are SEHNR and FQNEAQ (reference sequence). Trimming removed 2 bases at V and 6 bases at J, with 13 bases between. The CDR3 protein is CASSLTGKRDGYTF. For the CDR3, the DNA is TGTGCCAGCAGCTTAACAGGGAAAAGGGATGGCTACACCTTC.

On this clone: Germline is not matched at one junction end, which may reflect a read error. The chain uses TRBV6-6 and TRBJ2-7, with D perhaps being TRBD1 or TRBD2 (7 bases each). This CDR3 contains 15 residues. Germline V lookup: CDR1 MNHNY, CDR2 SVGAGI (reference sequence). The DNA for the CDR3 is TGTGCCAGCAGTGACTCAGGGGGGGCGATCTACGAGCAGTACTTC. Protein sequence: CASSDSGGAIYEQYF.

The V call is TRBV19, the J call TRBJ2-2, with 11 nucleotides matching TRBD1. The trim removed 5 bases at V and 8 bases at J, leaving 4 bases unmatched. Germline V gene sequence: CDR1 LNHDA, CDR2 SQIVND (reference sequence). The CDR3 is 14 amino acids. The CDR3 loop is CASSGQGARGELFF. The CDR3 DNA reads TGTGCCAGTAGTGGACAGGGGGCAAGAGGGGAGCTGTTTTTT.

This chain joins TRBV14 and TRBJ2-5, with D tentatively TRBD2 (7 bases). Germline CDR1 and CDR2: SGHDN and FVKESK. The CDR3 runs 17 residues. V gave up 1 base and J gave up 5 bases, with 20 bases separating them. Here the CDR3 DNA reads TGTGCCAGCAGCCAAGGGCTTCTCGGGGGGCCCCGGGAGACCCAGTACTTC. Its protein product is CASSQGLLGGPRETQYF.

Relative to its sample, this clone is medium-sized. V gene TRBV7-9 combines with J gene TRBJ2-2, with 10 bases fitting TRBD1. The CDR3 contains 15 residues. The trim removed 2 bases at V and 4 bases at J, leaving 1 base unmatched. Per the germline V gene, CDR1 is SEHNR and CDR2 is FQNEAQ (reference sequence). CDR3 nucleotides: TGTGCCAGCAGCTTAAGACAGGGGGCCACCGGGGAGCTGTTTTTT. The encoded protein is CASSLRQGATGELFF.

The chain employs TRBV5-6 and TRBJ2-1, with 10 positions matching TRBD2. V was pared by 0 bases and J by 4 bases, with 4 bases of the junction left unmatched. In germline, CDR1 is SGHDT, CDR2 YYEEEE. The CDR3 spans 16 residues. CDR3 loop: CASSLVAGGLYNEQFF. The CDR3 DNA sequence: TGTGCCAGCAGCTTGGTAGCGGGGGGCCTATACAATGAGCAGTTCTTC.

This clone occurred once. The V and J genes are TRBV7-8 and TRBJ1-1, with no clear D. The CDR3 sequence is 15 residues long. The germline V and J ends were trimmed by 0 bases and 1 base, with 9 bases remaining between them. Germline lookup yields CDR1 SGHVS and CDR2 FQNEAQ. This CDR3 is CASSLAAGKNTEAFF. In DNA form, the CDR3 reads TGTGCCAGCAGCTTAGCGGCGGGGAAGAACACTGAAGCTTTCTTT.

About this clone itself: Here the CDR3 omits its conserved ending phenylalanine or tryptophan, so a read error is the likely source. No DNA is shown, since the ends of the CDR3 on it are uncertain; the CDR3 is the one TCRdb lists. The genes are TRBV2 and TRBJ1-2. Germline CDR1 SNHLY, CDR2 FYNNEI. The CDR3 extends over 12 residues, inclusive of both ends. This chain's CDR3 is CASSEAAKAGSG.

The chain carries TRBV5-4 and TRBJ2-7, with 7 nucleotides matching TRBD2. The V and J ends lost 0 bases and 5 bases, in that order; junction bases with no gene match: 14. Germline assignment: CDR1 SGHNT and CDR2 YYREEE (reference sequence). This CDR3 comprises 17 residues. The CDR3, as DNA: TGTGCCAGCAGCTTGGTCGGCGGGAGCGTCCCTAGGGACGAGCAGTACTTC. Its protein is CASSLVGGSVPRDEQYF.

V gene TRBV5-4 combines with J gene TRBJ1-5, with 7 bases matching TRBD1. Germline assignment: CDR1 SGHNT and CDR2 YYREEE (reference sequence). The CDR3 is 13 amino acids. Trimming took 4 bases from V and 4 from J; bases not matched to a gene: 2. The CDR3 here is CASSIQGNQPQHF. DNA of the CDR3: TGTGCCAGCAGCATACAGGGGAATCAGCCCCAGCATTTT.

The CDR3, as DNA: TGTGCCAGCAGTTACCTGGGGGGTGGCTACACCTTC. Protein product: CASSYLGGGYTF. The V gene is TRBV6-6, the J gene TRBJ1-2, with D possibly being TRBD1 (5 bases). Between the trimmed V and J ends, which lost 2 bases and 7 bases, there was a span of 8 bases. The CDR3 is 12 residues long. Germline V lookup: CDR1 MNHNY, CDR2 SVGAGI (reference sequence).

This clone was counted a single time. This chain links TRBV7-3 with TRBJ2-1, with TRBD2 matching over 10 bases. The V gene's germline CDR1 is SGHTA and CDR2 FQGTGA. The CDR3 consists of 17 residues. The ends lost 5 bases at V and 1 base at J; junction bases unmatched: 8. The CDR3 DNA reads as TGTGCCAGCAGCAAAGCGGGAGGGCAATCGTCCTACAATGAGCAGTTCTTC. Translated: CASSKAGGQSSYNEQFF.

The chain links TRBV6-2 or TRBV6-3 to TRBJ2-7; TRBD2 agrees at 9 bases. V was clipped by 6 bases and J by 5 bases; unmatched bases: 11. Germline CDR1 MNHEY, CDR2 SVGEGT. The CDR3 consists of 15 residues. The CDR3, as DNA: TGTGCCAGCAGCCGGGCGGGAGGGGCGCGCAACGAGCAGTACTTC. It is translated as CASSRAGGARNEQYF.

J is TRBJ1-5 and V is TRBV30; possibly TRBD1 for D (6 bases). The V and J ends lost 2 bases and 6 bases respectively, with 8 bases between them. This CDR3 contains 12 residues. Germline CDR1 reads GTSNPN; CDR2 reads SVGIG (reference sequence). The CDR3 bases are TGTGCCTGGAGTAAGGGGGTTCAGCCCCAGCATTTT. It specifies CAWSKGVQPQHF.

In its sample, this clone was seen once. CDR3 residues: CASNQGPYEQYF. DNA for the CDR3: TGTGCCAGCAACCAGGGTCCCTACGAGCAGTACTTC. This rearrangement joins TRBV28 to TRBJ2-7, with D perhaps matching TRBD1 (5 bases). Germline V gene lookup returns CDR1 MDHEN and CDR2 SYDVKM. The CDR3 has 12 residues. V was clipped by 7 bases and J by 2 bases, with 9 bases between them.

The genes are TRBV27 and TRBJ2-7; D gene ambiguous. Germline CDR1 is MNHEY and CDR2 is SMNVEV (reference sequence). This CDR3 spans 12 amino acids. The V end was cut by 3 bases, the J end by 6 bases, with 9 bases between. The chain's CDR3 is CASSFIRGEQYF. CDR3 DNA sequence: TGTGCCAGCAGTTTCATCCGCGGCGAGCAGTACTTC.

The V and J genes are TRBV6-5 and TRBJ2-7; D might be TRBD1 (6 bases). Germline lookup yields CDR1 MNHEY and CDR2 SVGAGI. CDR3 length: 14 amino acids. V lost 2 bases and J 2 bases, leaving 10 bases between the germline ends. CDR3 in DNA: TGTGCCAGCAGTTACAGGCAGGGGCCCTACGAGCAGTACTTC. Translation: CASSYRQGPYEQYF.

The CDR3 DNA sequence: TGTGCCAGCAGCACCCGGGGGACAGGGCCAGATACGCAGTATTTT. Amino acid sequence: CASSTRGTGPDTQYF. The V and J genes are TRBV21-1 and TRBJ2-3; the D call of TRBD1 is as the table states it, not checked on the DNA. TRBV21-1 constitutes a pseudogene. The CDR3 totals 15 residues.

V gene TRBV7-8 combines with J gene TRBJ1-3; maybe TRBD1 (6 bases). V lost 4 bases, J lost 0 bases, and 19 bases lay in between. From germline, CDR1 is SGHVS and CDR2 FQNEAQ. The CDR3 has 18 amino acids. The CDR3, as DNA: TGTGCCAGCAGCTCCTGGACAGCGCCACTCAGCTCTGGAAACACCATATATTTT. Encoded protein: CASSSWTAPLSSGNTIYF.

The chain links TRBV7-6 to TRBJ2-1; 9 nucleotides match TRBD1. The CDR3 consists of 15 residues. V gave up 5 bases and J gave up 9 bases; unmatched junction bases: 11. The V gene's germline CDR1 is SGHVS and CDR2 FNYEAQ. The chain's CDR3 is CASSTLRGQGGEQFF. CDR3 sequence (DNA): TGTGCCAGCAGCACCCTAAGGGGACAGGGAGGTGAGCAGTTCTTC. Supplemented by reference TRBV7-6 and TRBJ2-1, the full variable domain reads GAGVSQSPRYKVTKRGQDVALRCDPISGHVSLYWYRQALGQGPEFLTYFNYEAQQDKSGLPNDRFSAERPEGSISTLTIQRTEQRDSAMYRCASSTLRGQGGEQFFGPGTRLTVL.

The chain has TRBV6-4 and TRBJ1-5; 7 nucleotides agree with TRBD1. This CDR3 comprises 13 residues. The trim removed 6 bases at V and 7 bases at J, leaving 6 bases unmatched. Germline assignment: CDR1 MRHNA and CDR2 SNTAGT. CDR3 region: CASSETGAQPQHF. The CDR3 DNA follows: TGTGCCAGCAGCGAAACAGGGGCACAGCCCCAGCATTTT.

This clone was counted only a few times. The chain employs TRBV19 and TRBJ1-1, with D perhaps matching TRBD1 (5 bases). Trimming took off 6 bases at V and 0 bases at J, with 17 bases between the two ends. This CDR3 region has 16 residues. Germline values: CDR1 LNHDA, CDR2 SQIVND (reference sequence). CDR3 residues: CASSERDGALNTEAFF. CDR3 bases: TGTGCCAGTAGCGAACGAGATGGGGCTTTGAACACTGAAGCTTTCTTT.

This sequence joins TRBV5-1 and TRBJ2-6; D call uncertain. CDR3 length equals 16 residues. The germline V gene encodes CDR1 SGHRS and CDR2 YFSETQ. The V gene lost 2 bases and the J gene lost 0 bases, with 9 bases spanning the gap. CDR3 nucleotides: TGCGCCAGCAGCTTCGTCGTTAGCTCTGGGGCCAACGTCCTGACTTTC. Translating it yields CASSFVVSSGANVLTF.

The chain carries TRBV10-3 and TRBJ1-1; 9 bases line up with TRBD1. The V gene's germline CDR1 is ENHRY and CDR2 SYGVKD. V gave up 6 bases and J gave up 5 bases; unmatched junction bases: 4. The CDR3 extends over 13 amino acids. The CDR3 coding sequence is TGTGCCATCAGGGGACAGGGAGGTACTGAAGCTTTCTTT. Residues: CAIRGQGGTEAFF.